The 27 T cell receptor beta chains below come from one sample, sequenced in a study of patients and donors after allogeneic stem cell transplantation. MiXCR, applied by TCRdb to the RT-PCR reads, yields one record per CDR3 protein. The table lists around 82,000 distinct CDR3 sequences, approximately 5.2% of them singletons. Sequenced material: blood, either unsorted or a sorted T cell fraction (not recorded which). Receptor source: a human donor who was either an allogeneic HSCT recipient or a stem cell or donor lymphocyte infusion donor (not recorded which). It is not recorded whose cells these are; they may come from a transplant donor.

This clonotype was observed at least ten times. The rearrangement uses TRBV11-2 and TRBJ1-2; D is possibly TRBD1 (6 bases). Between the trimmed V and J ends, which lost 2 bases and 4 bases, there was a span of 20 bases. Germline CDR1 SGHAT, CDR2 FQNNGV. The CDR3 runs to 17 residues. The CDR3 reads CASSLSWERGQIYGYTF. Here the CDR3 DNA reads TGTGCCAGCAGCTTAAGCTGGGAGAGAGGACAGATCTATGGCTACACCTTC.

This clonotype was recorded many times. This chain uses TRBV19 with TRBJ1-5; 7 bases are shared with TRBD1. The CDR3 is 15 residues long. V shed 9 bases and J 7 bases; nucleotides not matched to a gene: 15. CDR1 LNHDA and CDR2 SQIVND come from the germline V gene (reference sequence). This CDR3 reads CASKLGLTGDQPQHF. CDR3 coding DNA: TGTGCCAGCAAATTGGGGCTAACAGGGGACCAGCCCCAGCATTTT.

This clonotype occurred many times. The genes are TRBV6-1 and TRBJ1-3; D remains unclear. The length of the CDR3 is 16 residues. V lost 4 bases and J 0 bases, leaving 13 bases between the germline ends. Germline loops: CDR1 MNHNS, CDR2 SASEGT. The CDR3 reads CASSGARGTSGNTIYF. CDR3 coding DNA: TGTGCCAGCAGTGGAGCTCGGGGTACCTCTGGAAACACCATATATTTT.

This clonotype has at least ten counts. The chain employs TRBV27 and TRBJ1-1; D gene uncertain. Trimming pared 3 bases from V and 1 base from J, leaving 12 bases between. Germline CDR1 reads MNHEY; CDR2 reads SMNVEV (reference sequence). The CDR3 extends over 15 amino acids. CDR3 protein: CASSFEGAANTEAFF. CDR3 in DNA: TGTGCCAGCAGTTTCGAGGGCGCGGCGAACACTGAAGCTTTCTTT.

Many counts were recorded for this clonotype. V gene TRBV14 combines with J gene TRBJ2-1; 7 bases are a match to TRBD1. V lost 4 bases to trimming and J lost 6 bases; unmatched junction nucleotides: 6. CDR1 is SGHDN, CDR2 FVKESK, per germline. The CDR3 has 14 residues. DNA for the CDR3: TGTGCCAGCAGCCTCGTAGACAGGGCCAATGAGCAGTTCTTC. Translating it yields CASSLVDRANEQFF. Supplemented by reference TRBV14 and TRBJ2-1, the full variable domain reads EAGVTQFPSHSVIEKGQTVTLRCDPISGHDNLYWYRRVMGKEIKFLLHFVKESKQDESGMPNNRFLAERTGGTYSTLKVQPAELEDSGVYFCASSLVDRANEQFFGPGTRLTVL.

The V call is TRBV20-1, the J call TRBJ2-1, with TRBD2 identical over 12 bases. Germline values: CDR1 DFQATT, CDR2 SNEGSKA (reference sequence). CDR3 length equals 14 residues. The V gene end was trimmed by 2 bases and the J gene end by 4 bases; junction bases not matched to a gene: 0. The CDR3: CSARLAGGYNEQFF. As DNA, the CDR3 is TGCAGTGCTAGACTAGCGGGAGGGTACAATGAGCAGTTCTTC.

This clonotype came up a few times. The chain joins TRBV19 to TRBJ2-3; D not resolved. The germline gives CDR1 LNHDA, CDR2 SQIVND (reference sequence). The ends were cut back, 6 bases at V and 2 bases at J, with 6 bases in the middle. This CDR3 contains 12 residues. The CDR3 DNA is TGTGCCAGTAGAGGGTTCACAGATACGCAGTATTTT. Residues: CASRGFTDTQYF.

This clonotype was counted ten times or more. This sequence joins TRBV5-1 and TRBJ1-3; no clear D. V gave up 3 bases and J gave up 0 bases, with 10 bases separating them. Germline lookup yields CDR1 SGHRS and CDR2 YFSETQ. This CDR3 spans 15 amino acids. The CDR3 protein is CASSSTPGSGNTIYF. The CDR3, as DNA: TGCGCCAGCAGCTCAACCCCCGGCTCTGGAAACACCATATATTTT.

There are many counts of this clonotype. The V and J genes are TRBV5-1 and TRBJ2-3; 7 bases fit TRBD2. After removal of 0 bases from V and 0 bases from J, the junction contained 10 bases not matched to a gene. This CDR3 has 18 residues. The germline V gene has CDR1 SGHRS and CDR2 YFSETQ. As DNA, the CDR3 is TGCGCCAGCAGCTTGGAGGTTAGCGGGCATTCTAGCACAGATACGCAGTATTTT. As protein: CASSLEVSGHSSTDTQYF.

The V gene is TRBV12-3 or TRBV12-4, the J gene TRBJ1-6; 7 bases align to TRBD1. The CDR3 consists of 14 residues. With V trimmed by 5 bases and J by 10 bases, 8 bases remained unmatched. The DNA of the CDR3 is TGTGCCAGCAGTGAGACAGGGTTGGTCTCACCCCTCCACTTT. Translating it yields CASSETGLVSPLHF.

The chain has TRBV6-1 and TRBJ1-1; no firm D call. Germline CDR1 is MNHNS and CDR2 is SASEGT. V lost 3 bases, J lost 10 bases, and 15 bases lay in between. The CDR3 has 13 residues. CDR3 sequence reads: CASSDTPGQRAFF. The DNA for the CDR3 is TGTGCCAGCAGTGACACACCCGGTCAAAGAGCTTTCTTT.

This clonotype was seen repeatedly, ten times or more. In DNA form, the CDR3 reads TGCAGTGCCGGGACAGTACAAGAGACCCAGTACTTC. Translated, it gives CSAGTVQETQYF. V is TRBV20-1 and J is TRBJ2-5; the match to TRBD1 covers 7 bases. J lost 2 bases, V lost 6 bases, and 3 bases had no gene match. The germline V gene encodes CDR1 DFQATT and CDR2 SNEGSKA (reference sequence). The CDR3 sequence is 12 residues long.

This clonotype was seen repeatedly, ten times or more. The chain recombines TRBV6-6 with TRBJ1-5; a weak D match, TRBD1 (5 bases). Trimming removed 11 bases from V and 1 base from J, with 12 bases in between. CDR1 and CDR2 from the germline V gene are MNHNY and SVGAGI (reference sequence). The CDR3 is made up of 13 amino acids. The DNA for the CDR3 is TGTGCCTCGCAAGAGGGGAGCAATCAGCCCCAGCATTTT. Its protein product is CASQEGSNQPQHF.

This chain joins TRBV27 and TRBJ2-5; D gene uncertain. In germline, CDR1 is MNHEY, CDR2 SMNVEV (reference sequence). The CDR3 extends over 11 amino acids. V was pared by 3 bases and J by 5 bases, with 4 bases between. CDR3 sequence reads: CASSLMETQYF. In DNA, the CDR3 is TGTGCCAGCAGTTTGATGGAGACCCAGTACTTC.

This clonotype appeared many times. V and J are TRBV10-3 and TRBJ2-3; 8 bases are a match to TRBD1. In germline, CDR1 is ENHRY, CDR2 SYGVKD. V trimming: 3 bases; J trimming: 3 bases; junction bases outside the gene matches: 2. The length of the CDR3 is 14 residues. The DNA for the CDR3 is TGTGCCATCAGTGACGACAGGGGAACAGATACGCAGTATTTT. Translation gives CAISDDRGTDTQYF.

This clonotype was seen many times. The J gene is TRBJ1-1, the V gene TRBV6-1, with a weak D call TRBD1 (6 bases). The CDR3 extends over 14 amino acids. Per germline, CDR1 MNHNS and CDR2 SASEGT. V was cut by 6 bases and J by 4 bases, with 15 bases left in between. The CDR3: CASSRDGRGTEAFF. The CDR3 nucleotides read TGTGCCAGCAGCCGGGACGGCAGGGGCACTGAAGCTTTCTTT.

This clonotype is medium-sized within its sample. The chain is built from TRBV10-3 and TRBJ2-7; 7 nucleotides line up with TRBD1. This CDR3 is built from 12 residues. Trimming cost V 4 bases and J 6 bases; bases outside gene matches: 3. Looked up from germline, CDR1 is ENHRY and CDR2 is SYGVKD. The CDR3 sequence: CAISGTGLEQYF. Written as DNA, the CDR3 is TGTGCCATCAGTGGGACAGGCCTCGAGCAGTACTTC.

This clonotype was observed a few times. CDR3 residues: CASSGVHNQPQHF. The CDR3 DNA sequence: TGTGCCAGTAGTGGGGTTCACAATCAGCCCCAGCATTTT. The chain carries TRBV19 and TRBJ1-5; D call uncertain. This CDR3 has 13 residues. Germline V gene lookup returns CDR1 LNHDA and CDR2 SQIVND (reference sequence). V was clipped by 5 bases and J by 3 bases, with 8 bases between them.

This clonotype has at least ten counts. The chain links TRBV7-9 to TRBJ2-1; 9 bases agree with TRBD2. Trimming removed 1 base from V and 6 bases from J; junction bases left unmatched: 7. The CDR3 is 16 amino acids. Germline assignment: CDR1 SEHNR and CDR2 FQNEAQ (reference sequence). The CDR3 region is CASSLGGGRAINEQFF. The CDR3 DNA sequence: TGTGCCAGCAGCTTAGGGGGCGGGAGGGCGATCAATGAGCAGTTCTTC. The full variable domain, in which reference TRBV7-9 and TRBJ2-1 provide the parts outside the CDR3, is DTGVSQNPRHKITKRGQNVTFRCDPISEHNRLYWYRQTLGQGPEFLTYFQNEAQLEKSRLLSDRFSAERPKGSFSTLEIQRTEQGDSAMYLCASSLGGGRAINEQFFGPGTRLTVL.

This clonotype was found many times. This sequence joins TRBV4-2 and TRBJ2-7; 7 nucleotides agree with TRBD2. Trimming took 7 bases from V and 3 from J; bases not matched to a gene: 9. This CDR3 has 14 residues. Germline CDR1 and CDR2: LGHNA and YNFKEQ. The CDR3 region is CASTRGGGDYEQYF. The CDR3 region has the DNA TGTGCCAGCACTAGGGGCGGGGGAGACTACGAGCAGTACTTC.

This clonotype came up many times. The chain couples TRBV27 to TRBJ1-2, with a tentative D call TRBD1 (6 bases). Between the trimmed V and J ends, which lost 5 bases and 5 bases, there was a span of 9 bases. Germline CDR1 and CDR2: MNHEY and SMNVEV (reference sequence). The CDR3 contains 12 residues. The CDR3 loop reads CASSTGRYGYTF. The CDR3 DNA is TGTGCCAGCAGTACAGGGAGGTATGGCTACACCTTC.

This clonotype was seen a few times. This rearrangement joins TRBV19 to TRBJ2-5; tentative D call: TRBD2 (5 bases). Trimming shortened V by 2 bases and J by 3 bases, and 7 bases separated the two germline ends. The CDR3 loop spans 13 amino acids. Germline V gives CDR1 LNHDA, CDR2 SQIVND (reference sequence). CDR3 nucleotides: TGTGCCAGTAGTATAAACGGGGAAGAGACCCAGTACTTC. This sequence encodes CASSINGEETQYF.

This clonotype was seen a few times. A read error is possible here, since a much larger clone lies one base away. The missing conserved phenylalanine or tryptophan at the end of this CDR3 makes a read error likely. The V gene is TRBV29-1, the J gene TRBJ2-7; 7 bases map to TRBD1. CDR1 and CDR2 (germline): SQVTM, ANQGSEA. V dropped 8 bases and J dropped 1; count of bases not matched to a gene: 14. This CDR3 region has 15 residues. The CDR3 bases are TGCAGCATTGTTCCCGGGACAGTGGGATCCTACGAGCAGTACTCC. Translated: CSIVPGTVGSYEQYS.

This sequence joins TRBV7-3 and TRBJ2-3, with 12 bases aligning to TRBD2. Looked up from germline, CDR1 is SGHTA and CDR2 is FQGTGA. The CDR3 extends over 17 amino acids. The V segment lost 5 bases and the J segment 0 bases; nucleotides outside the gene matches: 6. CDR3 residues: CASSPSGGAGSTDTQYF. The CDR3 nucleotides are TGTGCCAGCAGCCCTAGCGGGGGGGCCGGGAGCACAGATACGCAGTATTTT.

This clonotype was found many times. The chain links TRBV5-5 to TRBJ2-7; 9 nucleotides agree with TRBD1. The length of the CDR3 is 16 residues. CDR1 and CDR2 from the germline V gene are SGHKS and YYEKEE (reference sequence). V lost 1 base and J lost 0; bases outside the gene matches: 5. CDR3 sequence (DNA): TGTGCCAGCAGCTTGTTACGGGACAGGGTCTCCTACGAGCAGTACTTC. This sequence encodes CASSLLRDRVSYEQYF.

The J gene is TRBJ2-2, the V gene TRBV3-1; no definite D call. The germline V and J ends were trimmed by 1 base and 0 bases, with 3 bases remaining between them. There are 14 residues in the CDR3. Germline CDR1 and CDR2: LGHDT and YNNKEL (reference sequence). The CDR3 DNA is TGTGCCAGCAGCCAAGGTACGAACACCGGGGAGCTGTTTTTT. Amino acids: CASSQGTNTGELFF.

The rearrangement uses TRBV2 and TRBJ2-3; TRBD2 agrees at 8 bases. The CDR3 has 16 amino acids. V lost 5 bases, J lost 0 bases, and 7 bases stayed unmatched. CDR1 and CDR2 from the germline V gene are SNHLY and FYNNEI. The CDR3, as DNA: TGTGCCAGCAGTCGGCTAGCGGGCCCGAGCACAGATACGCAGTATTTT. Translating it yields CASSRLAGPSTDTQYF.